What follows are 16 T cell receptor beta chains derived from one specimen sequenced in a study of glioma-infiltrating T cells. Amplification of TCR alpha and beta CDR3 regions from RNA used iRepertoire nested multiplex PCR. MiXCR, applied by TCRdb to the multiplex PCR reads, yields one record per CDR3 protein. The sample records about 190,000 distinct CDR3 sequences, 25% to 35% being singletons. Input material: glioma tissue, nonneoplastic brain tissue, or PBMCs (not recorded which). The receptors were gathered from a human donor with low-grade glioma or glioblastoma, undergoing nonglioma brain surgery, or in good health (not recorded which).

This clonotype was counted ten times or more. The chain carries TRBV27 and TRBJ2-7; 12 nucleotides agree with TRBD2. From germline, CDR1 is MNHEY and CDR2 SMNVEV (reference sequence). Losses at the gene ends were 6 bases for V and 4 bases for J; bases not matched to a gene: 7. CDR3 length: 15 residues. The CDR3 protein is CASRPSGRAEYEQYF. In DNA, the CDR3 is TGTGCCAGCAGACCTAGCGGGAGGGCCGAGTACGAGCAGTACTTC.

This clonotype was detected many times. The rearrangement uses TRBV29-1 and TRBJ2-3; D might be TRBD2 (5 bases). The CDR3 runs to 15 residues. V lost 3 bases, J lost 0 bases, and 13 bases lay in between. Germline CDR1 is SQVTM and CDR2 is ANQGSEA. CDR3 loop: CSVDGLRPSTDTQYF. The CDR3 region has the DNA TGCAGCGTTGATGGACTTCGCCCAAGCACAGATACGCAGTATTTT.

Comments on this clonotype: The junction shows a germline mismatch at one end, possibly a read error. This chain joins TRBV7-9 and TRBJ2-7; D not resolved. Germline V lookup: CDR1 SEHNR, CDR2 FQNEAQ (reference sequence). This CDR3 spans 17 amino acids. This CDR3 is CASSGHFSGSNSYEQCF. In nucleotides, the CDR3 is TGTGCCAGCAGCGGCCATTTTTCCGGGTCTAACTCCTACGAGCAGTGCTTC.

This clonotype was observed many times. The V call is TRBV2, the J call TRBJ1-1; maybe TRBD1 (5 bases). The CDR3 runs 11 residues. Germline V gene sequence: CDR1 SNHLY, CDR2 FYNNEI. V was cut by 7 bases and J by 4 bases, with 7 bases left in between. The CDR3 reads CASKRGTEAFF. The CDR3 DNA follows: TGTGCCAGCAAAAGGGGCACTGAAGCTTTCTTT.

V usage is TRBV9 and J usage is TRBJ2-1, with D perhaps TRBD2 (5 bases). From germline, CDR1 is SGDLS and CDR2 YYNGEE. The CDR3 is 15 residues long. V lost 0 bases and J lost 4, with 11 bases in between. The CDR3 DNA sequence: TGTGCCAGCAGCGTAGACGGCGGGTATTACAATGAGCAGTTCTTC. It translates to CASSVDGGYYNEQFF.

V usage is TRBV27 and J usage is TRBJ2-3; 9 nucleotides match TRBD1. There are 14 residues in the CDR3. The germline CDR1 and CDR2 sequences are MNHEY and SMNVEV (reference sequence). The CDR3 is CDTARDRAEDTQYF. The CDR3 nucleotides read TGTGACACAGCGCGGGACAGGGCAGAAGATACGCAGTATTTT.

The rearrangement joins TRBV7-9 to TRBJ2-7; D is unresolved. The CDR3 has 15 amino acids. Germline-derived CDR1 and CDR2 are SEHNR and FQNEAQ (reference sequence). Trimming pared 2 bases from V and 0 bases from J, leaving 11 bases between. DNA for the CDR3: TGTGCCAGCAGCTTAACCCAGACCGACTCCTACGAGCAGTACTTC. Translation gives CASSLTQTDSYEQYF.

As to this clonotype: A much larger clonotype is one base distant, so this may be a read error. The rearrangement uses TRBV18 and TRBJ2-5; D unclear. This CDR3 contains 12 residues. The V end was cut by 2 bases, the J end by 5 bases, with 6 bases between. Germline CDR1 reads KGHSH; CDR2 reads LQKENI. The CDR3, as DNA: TGTGCCAGCTCACCAAAGAGGGAGACCCAGTACTTC. This codes for CASSPKRETQYF.

This clonotype was seen a few times. The genes are TRBV19 and TRBJ2-3, with D unclear. Between the trimmed V and J ends, which lost 5 bases and 6 bases, there was a span of 18 bases. Germline V gene data show CDR1 as LNHDA and CDR2 as SQIVND (reference sequence). This CDR3 comprises 15 residues. The CDR3 DNA reads TGTGCCAGTAGTGTTGGGCAGGCCCGACGTGATACGCAGTATTTT. This encodes CASSVGQARRDTQYF.

This clonotype was observed a handful of times. The chain combines TRBV5-8 with TRBJ1-2; no definite D call. Trimming pared 1 base from V and 8 bases from J, leaving 15 bases between. The CDR3 consists of 14 residues. Germline V gene lookup returns CDR1 SGHTS and CDR2 YDEGEE. The CDR3 region is CASSLSLLTGGYTF. In DNA, the CDR3 is TGTGCCAGCAGCTTGTCACTCCTAACTGGGGGCTACACCTTC.

This sequence joins TRBV6-5 and TRBJ1-2; tentatively, D is TRBD1 (5 bases). The CDR3 extends over 12 amino acids. V lost 9 bases to trimming and J lost 7 bases, with 15 bases between them. Per the germline V gene, CDR1 is MNHEY and CDR2 is SVGAGI. The DNA for the CDR3 is TGTGCCAGTAAATGGGGGACCATTGGCTACACCTTC. Translating gives CASKWGTIGYTF.

This clonotype was detected many times. J is TRBJ2-7 and V is TRBV6-1; maybe TRBD2 (7 bases). This CDR3 has 17 residues. Trimming removed 6 bases from V and 2 bases from J, with 23 bases in between. Germline V gene lookup returns CDR1 MNHNS and CDR2 SASEGT. The CDR3 region is CASSYWAGGGGTYEQYF. The CDR3 DNA sequence: TGTGCCAGCAGCTATTGGGCCGGGGGCGGGGGTACCTACGAGCAGTACTTC.

The chain has TRBV6-2 or TRBV6-3 and TRBJ2-7, with D unclear. CDR3 length equals 18 residues. CDR1 and CDR2 from the germline V gene are MNHEY and SVGEGT. V was trimmed by 0 bases and J by 0 bases, leaving 18 bases between them. The CDR3 DNA sequence: TGTGCCAGCAGTTACTCTATTAAAGGAATCAGGTCCTCCTACGAGCAGTACTTC. Protein product: CASSYSIKGIRSSYEQYF.

Concerning this clonotype: A much larger clone differs from this one at a single base, so this may be a read error. The chain recombines TRBV24-1 with TRBJ1-2; possibly TRBD1 for D (5 bases). Germline CDR1 is KGHDR and CDR2 is SFDVKD. The CDR3 is 14 residues long. The CDR3: CATSDPTVNYCYTF. The CDR3 nucleotides read TGTGCCACCAGTGACCCGACAGTTAACTATTGCTACACCTTC.

Ten or more counts support this clonotype. The chain has TRBV6-2 or TRBV6-3 and TRBJ2-3, with D unclear. Germline CDR1 and CDR2: MNHEY and SVGEGT. CDR3 length equals 13 residues. Trimming removed 6 bases at V and 10 bases at J, with 17 bases between. CDR3: CASREPGLPSQYF. The DNA of the CDR3 is TGTGCCAGCAGGGAACCCGGGCTCCCATCGCAGTATTTT.

This clonotype showed up many times. The chain uses TRBV11-2 and TRBJ2-1, with D hard to call. The V end was cut by 0 bases, the J end by 7 bases, with 13 bases between. The CDR3 runs to 15 residues. The germline V gene has CDR1 SGHAT and CDR2 FQNNGV. The DNA for the CDR3 is TGTGCCAGCAGCTTAGATGGAGTCTCTGGAAATGAGCAGTTCTTC. Its translation: CASSLDGVSGNEQFF.